This TCR beta chain comes out of a study of blood T cell repertoires in COVID-19. Study-level background: Researchers got acute and convalescent COVID-19 samples from the United States, Italy and Spain. Sources were T cells, B-cell-depleted T cells, or PBMCs; the material itself was cDNA or gDNA.

As handled by the study authors: The assay estimated nucleated cells by amplifying reference gene primers. Libraries were prepared by immunoSEQ multiplex PCR; TCRdb keeps only in-frame clonotypes and omits some of them. The V and J calls and the clone size are those of that table, but D and trimming were determined from the DNA. The data contain approximately 63,000 clones, roughly nine tenths of them seen just once; the ten biggest clones take up approximately 8.1%. The CDR3 has 15 residues. Germline loops: CDR1 KGHSH, CDR2 LQKENI. V was trimmed by 3 bases and J by 6 bases, leaving 17 bases between them.

V and J are TRBV18 and TRBJ1-1; possibly TRBD1 for D (6 bases). This receptor was obtained from a human donor in a cohort sampled during active COVID-19. Sequences were obtained from peripheral blood. Here the CDR3 reads CASSPLDSRNAEAFF. For the CDR3, the DNA is TGTGCCAGCTCACCTTTGGACAGCCGTAACGCTGAAGCTTTCTTT.